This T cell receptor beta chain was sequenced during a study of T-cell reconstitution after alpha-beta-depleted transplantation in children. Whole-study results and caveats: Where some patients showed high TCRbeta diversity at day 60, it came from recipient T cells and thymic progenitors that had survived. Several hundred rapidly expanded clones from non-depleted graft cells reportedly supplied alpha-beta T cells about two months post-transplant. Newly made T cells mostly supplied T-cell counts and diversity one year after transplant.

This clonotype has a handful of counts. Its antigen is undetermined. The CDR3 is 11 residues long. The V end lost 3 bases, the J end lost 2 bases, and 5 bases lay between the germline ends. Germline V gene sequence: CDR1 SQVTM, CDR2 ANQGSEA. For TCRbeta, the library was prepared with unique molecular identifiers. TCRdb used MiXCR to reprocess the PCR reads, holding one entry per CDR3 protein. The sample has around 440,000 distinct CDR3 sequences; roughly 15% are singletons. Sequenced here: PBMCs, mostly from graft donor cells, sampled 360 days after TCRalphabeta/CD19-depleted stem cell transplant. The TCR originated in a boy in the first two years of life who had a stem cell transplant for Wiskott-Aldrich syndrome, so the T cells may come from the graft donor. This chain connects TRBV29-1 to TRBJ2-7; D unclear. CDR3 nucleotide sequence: TGCAGCGTTGATACAGCCTACGAGCAGTACTTC. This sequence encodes CSVDTAYEQYF.